This T cell receptor beta chain derives from a study of T cell responses to AZD1222 COVID-19 vaccine (dated by TCRdb to about 2021). For the study in its entirety: A total of around 240 trial participants underwent TCR sequencing, of whom about 200 received two doses of AZD1222 and some 26 received two doses of the MenACWY control vaccine. Trial participants were enrolled into age subgroups of 18-55, 56-69 and 70-plus years, which contained about 160, 30 and 59 TCR-sequenced participants, respectively. Study-wide findings and limitations: The whole spike protein was spanned by vaccine-associated CD4 TCRs, and dominant responses were seen in regions 160-218 and 743-854. Reportedly, close to half of the unique spike-specific TCRs recognized epitopes lying outside the regions that are mutated in the B.1.351 and B.1.1.7 variants. Participants were mostly white British, with more females than males. The authors suggested clonal diversity may have been underestimated. Spike-specific TCR breadth and depth rose significantly after two AZD1222 doses compared with day 0 and with MenACWY recipients. Only 5 to 7 AZD1222 recipients were SARS-CoV-2 seropositive at baseline, limiting conclusions about previously exposed vaccinees. Because no day 14 peak-response samples were available, repertoires were characterized only after the peak T cell response. In the small 56-69-year group, the increase in depth fell short of significance, most likely because of low power.

The CDR3 regions of human TCRbeta chains were analyzed by immunosequencing. Regarding the original processing steps: TCRs in the repertoires were matched against a reference library of SARS-CoV-2-specific TCRs that had been generated with the MIRA antigen-specificity platform. Breadth was defined as the fraction of unique TCRs that were SARS-CoV-2-associated, and depth was defined as the fraction of total T cells that were SARS-CoV-2-associated. Using the MIRA data, each spike-specific TCR was assigned both to the spike region to which the TCR was reactive and to a CD4 or CD8 class. Log10-transformed breadth and depth values were compared by one-way ANOVA with Sidak's multiple comparisons tests. This is the immuneACCESS table as TCRdb keeps it, with only in-frame sequences that have V and J called. A part of the clones is gone; compared with another copy, unresolved V genes explain less than half, and the rest is unexplained. The DNA was the basis for D and trimming; V, J and clone size are from that table. A total of approximately 100,000 clones appear in this sample, roughly 87% of them only once. The ten largest clones capture about 2.5% of the sample.

As concerns this clone: Its antigen specificity is not known. No quality values exist for individual bases; no much larger clone is one base distant.

What the time point label conveys for this sample: about 28 days (+/-7) after the second vaccine dose. AZD1222 recipients with second doses at about 4 weeks or about 12 weeks were pooled, because spike-specific TCR depth and breadth did not differ between schedules. The vaccinee samples were drawn from two UK trials, COV001 and COV002, one of which was a single-blind randomized controlled phase 2/3 trial testing AZD1222 (ChAdOx1 nCoV-19) in healthy adults. For TCRbeta chain sequencing, PBMC samples were collected from trial participants at day 0 and at day 28 after the second dose. V is reduced by 2 bases and J by 6 bases, leaving a spacing of 16 bases between them. Per the germline V gene, SGHAT is the CDR1 and FQNNGV is the CDR2. Counted from cysteine to phenylalanine, this CDR3 has 16 amino acids. Only the CDR3 portion is preserved as DNA: 48 bases, with reading frame beginning at the first base.

Sequenced here: peripheral blood, sampled 28 days after the second AZD1222 dose. The rearranged segments are TRBV11-2 and TRBJ2-2; the D gene remains uncertain. The TCR originated in an adult who received the AZD1222 COVID-19 vaccine. The nucleotide sequence reads TGTGCCAGCAGCTTATTCCGGCGACCTAGGGCCGGGGAGCTGTTTTTT. This translates into CASSLFRRPRAGELFF.